This is a list of T cell receptor beta chains from one sample in a study of blood T cells in healthy people across ages. TCRdb processed the 5' RACE reads anew with MiXCR; each CDR3 protein has one entry. The data contain 1.5 million to 2 million distinct CDR3 sequences, under 30% of them singletons. Sequencing used blood. The receptors originated from a woman aged 30 to 39 in good health. CDR3s include the opening cysteine and the closing phenylalanine or tryptophan. A D gene is named only where the DNA matches it firmly. Where a row states a size, it is once, few, many or the class of an expanded clone; other rows omit it.

d_call: -; v_call: TRBV20-1; cdr3_length: 14; j_call: TRBJ2-1; clone_size: few; cdr3_aa: CSARDSTEKETQFF; cdr3_nt: TGCAGTGCTAGAGATTCAACAGAAAAAGAGACCCAGTTCTTC
d_call: -; v_call: TRBV15; cdr3_length: 15; j_call: TRBJ2-2; clone_size: -; cdr3_aa: CATSRDLRAPGELFF; cdr3_nt: TGTGCCACCAGCAGAGATTTGAGGGCACCCGGGGAGCTGTTTTTT
d_call: TRBD2; v_call: TRBV10-3; cdr3_length: 16; j_call: TRBJ2-1; clone_size: many; cdr3_aa: CAIRPGGGNSYNEQFF; cdr3_nt: TGTGCCATCAGGCCTGGGGGGGGGAACTCCTACAATGAGCAGTTCTTC
d_call: -; v_call: TRBV20-1; cdr3_length: 14; j_call: TRBJ2-1; clone_size: few; cdr3_aa: CSAFRDASEGEQFF; cdr3_nt: TGCAGTGCTTTTCGGGACGCCAGCGAAGGTGAGCAGTTCTTC
d_call: -; v_call: TRBV7-9; cdr3_length: 15; j_call: TRBJ2-5; clone_size: -; cdr3_aa: CASSTPTRTQETQYF; cdr3_nt: TGTGCCAGCAGCACCCCGACAAGAACTCAAGAGACCCAGTACTTC
d_call: -; v_call: TRBV5-6; cdr3_length: 14; j_call: TRBJ2-2; clone_size: -; cdr3_aa: CASQGGRVTGELFF; cdr3_nt: TGTGCCAGCCAGGGGGGGCGCGTCACCGGGGAGCTGTTTTTT
d_call: TRBD1; v_call: TRBV7-6; cdr3_length: 15; j_call: TRBJ2-3; clone_size: few; cdr3_aa: CASSTRDRVADTQYF; cdr3_nt: TGTGCCAGTTCTACCCGGGACAGGGTTGCAGATACGCAGTATTTT
d_call: -; v_call: TRBV9; cdr3_length: 15; j_call: TRBJ2-1; clone_size: many; cdr3_aa: CASSVVENSYNEQFF; cdr3_nt: TGTGCCAGCAGCGTAGTAGAAAACTCCTACAATGAGCAGTTCTTC
d_call: -; v_call: TRBV11-2; cdr3_length: 11; j_call: TRBJ2-7; clone_size: -; cdr3_aa: CAARQNYEQHF; cdr3_nt: TGTGCCGCGAGGCAGAACTACGAGCAGCACTTC
d_call: -; v_call: TRBV15; cdr3_length: 15; j_call: TRBJ1-2; clone_size: few; cdr3_aa: CATSRESPLNYGYTF; cdr3_nt: TGTGCCACCAGCAGAGAGAGTCCCCTTAACTATGGCTACACCTTC
d_call: -; v_call: TRBV6-2/TRBV6-3; cdr3_length: 17; j_call: TRBJ2-7; clone_size: -; cdr3_aa: CASSYSGRDSRPYEQYF; cdr3_nt: TGTGCCAGCAGTTACTCCGGCAGGGACTCAAGGCCCTACGAGCAGTACTTC
d_call: -; v_call: TRBV20-1; cdr3_length: 14; j_call: TRBJ1-2; clone_size: -; cdr3_aa: CSASPVGVVEGYTF; cdr3_nt: TGCAGTGCTAGCCCGGTGGGGGTCGTTGAGGGTTACACCTTC
d_call: -; v_call: TRBV11-2; cdr3_length: 15; j_call: TRBJ2-2; clone_size: once; cdr3_aa: CASSLRGMDTGELFF; cdr3_nt: TGTGCCAGCAGCTTGCGGGGTATGGACACCGGGGAGCTGTTTTTT
d_call: TRBD2; v_call: TRBV4-1; cdr3_length: 16; j_call: TRBJ2-1; clone_size: few; cdr3_aa: CASSQVEAGGVNEQFF; cdr3_nt: TGCGCCAGCAGCCAAGTGGAGGCGGGAGGAGTCAATGAGCAGTTCTTC
d_call: -; v_call: TRBV5-1; cdr3_length: 16; j_call: TRBJ2-4; clone_size: many; cdr3_aa: CASSSEVGLAKNIQYF; cdr3_nt: TGCGCCAGCAGTTCGGAGGTGGGGCTAGCCAAAAACATTCAGTACTTC
d_call: -; v_call: TRBV7-9; cdr3_length: 15; j_call: TRBJ2-3; clone_size: -; cdr3_aa: CASSLGQRETDTQYF; cdr3_nt: TGTGCCAGCAGCTTAGGACAGAGAGAGACAGATACGCAGTATTTT
d_call: -; v_call: TRBV27; cdr3_length: 14; j_call: TRBJ2-1; clone_size: many; cdr3_aa: CASSFARGRHEQFF; cdr3_nt: TGTGCCAGCAGTTTCGCCAGGGGAAGGCATGAGCAGTTCTTC
d_call: -; v_call: TRBV29-1; cdr3_length: 12; j_call: TRBJ1-2; clone_size: few; cdr3_aa: CSVTEASRVGTF; cdr3_nt: TGCAGCGTGACGGAGGCCTCTAGAGTGGGCACCTTC